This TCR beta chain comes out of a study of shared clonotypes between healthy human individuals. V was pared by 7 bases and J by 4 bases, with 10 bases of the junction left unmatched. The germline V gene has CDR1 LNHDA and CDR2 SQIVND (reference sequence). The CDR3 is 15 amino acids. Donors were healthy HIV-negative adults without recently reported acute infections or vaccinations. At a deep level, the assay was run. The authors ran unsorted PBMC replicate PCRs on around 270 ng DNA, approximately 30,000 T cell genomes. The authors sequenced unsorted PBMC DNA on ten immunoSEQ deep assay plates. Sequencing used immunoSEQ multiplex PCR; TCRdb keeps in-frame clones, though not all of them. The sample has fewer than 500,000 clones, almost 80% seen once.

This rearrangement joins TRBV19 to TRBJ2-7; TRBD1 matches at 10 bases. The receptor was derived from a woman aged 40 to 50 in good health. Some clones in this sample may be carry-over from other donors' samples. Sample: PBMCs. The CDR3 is CASTNSVDRGYEQYF. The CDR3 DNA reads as TGTGCCAGTACCAACTCGGTGGACAGGGGGTACGAGCAGTACTTC.